This entry concerns a single TCR beta chain. Its cognate antigen is unknown. The data were obtained in a study of graft-versus-host responses after intestinal transplantation. Notes on the study in general: Marrow from the recipient contained GvH clones, some of which had appeared first in ileum or blood. Allografts from individuals with graft-donor T cell macrochimerism displayed high graft-versus-host to host-versus-graft clonal ratios. With peak circulating GvH clone levels came an association with early post-transplant HvG declines.

In germline, CDR1 is LNHNV, CDR2 YYDKDF (reference sequence). V was clipped by 5 bases and J by 5 bases; unmatched bases: 4. CDR3 length equals 13 residues. Some clones are missing from TCRdb's copy, which holds only in-frame ones; the method was immunoSEQ multiplex PCR. The data show roughly 120,000 clones, with roughly 93% seen just once and 0.095% to 0.15% held by the top ten. This sequence joins TRBV15 and TRBJ1-2, with 8 bases identical to TRBD1. The sequence was obtained from a human donor who received an intestinal transplant. Specimen: unstimulated CD4+ T cells sorted from spleen or lymph node cells, collected before intestinal transplant. The chain's CDR3 is CATSATGVYGYTF. The CDR3 nucleotides are TGTGCCACCAGCGCGACAGGGGTTTATGGCTACACCTTC.